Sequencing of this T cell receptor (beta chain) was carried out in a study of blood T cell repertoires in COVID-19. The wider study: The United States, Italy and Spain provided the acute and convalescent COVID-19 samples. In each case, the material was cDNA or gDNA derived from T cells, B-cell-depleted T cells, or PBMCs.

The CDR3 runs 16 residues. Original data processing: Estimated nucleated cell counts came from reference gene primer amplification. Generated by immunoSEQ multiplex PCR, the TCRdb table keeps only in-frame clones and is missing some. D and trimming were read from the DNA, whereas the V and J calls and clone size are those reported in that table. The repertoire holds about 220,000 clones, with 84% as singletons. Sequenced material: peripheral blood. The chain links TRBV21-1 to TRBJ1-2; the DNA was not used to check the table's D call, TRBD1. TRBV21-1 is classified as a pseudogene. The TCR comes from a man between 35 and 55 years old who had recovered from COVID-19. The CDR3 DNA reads TGTGCCAGCAGCACCAAACAGGGGGAGGAGAACTATGGCTACACCTTC. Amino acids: CASSTKQGEENYGYTF.